These 14 T cell receptor beta chains originate from one sample sequenced in a study of CD8 T cells in ankylosing spondylitis. TCRdb re-analysed the 5' RACE reads in MiXCR, keeping a single row per CDR3 protein. Of about 360,000 distinct CDR3 sequences listed, 20% to 25% are singletons. Specimen: blood, either unsorted or a sorted T cell fraction (not recorded which). The source of these receptors is a male donor with ankylosing spondylitis or in good health (not recorded which).

This clonotype was observed a handful of times. This chain connects TRBV12-3 or TRBV12-4 to TRBJ2-3; 8 bases agree with TRBD1. V lost 5 bases to trimming and J lost 4 bases; unmatched junction nucleotides: 11. CDR3 length: 16 amino acids. In DNA form, the CDR3 reads TGTGCCAGCAGTCCGAGGACAGGGAGGAACGCAGATACGCAGTATTTT. This codes for CASSPRTGRNADTQYF.

The chain couples TRBV10-3 to TRBJ1-4; 7 nucleotides line up with TRBD1. Per the germline V gene, CDR1 is ENHRY and CDR2 is SYGVKD. The CDR3 is 14 amino acids. The V segment lost 9 bases and the J segment 4 bases; nucleotides outside the gene matches: 8. The CDR3 DNA is TGTGCCATAAGCAGGGGGGGGATTAATGAAAAACTGTTTTTT. This encodes CAISRGGINEKLFF.

This clonotype was detected a few times. J is TRBJ2-5 and V is TRBV2; 9 bases are shared with TRBD2. This CDR3 is 16 amino acids long. Germline lookup yields CDR1 SNHLY and CDR2 FYNNEI. The ends lost 8 bases at V and 3 bases at J; junction bases unmatched: 13. The CDR3 bases are TGTGCCAGCGTTGGGCGCCAGCGGGGGGCCGAAGAGACCCAGTACTTC. Protein: CASVGRQRGAEETQYF.

The chain joins TRBV27 to TRBJ2-3; D remains ambiguous. The CDR3 extends over 14 amino acids. Germline assignment: CDR1 MNHEY and CDR2 SMNVEV (reference sequence). The V end lost 7 bases, the J end lost 2 bases, and 13 bases lay between the germline ends. CDR3 coding DNA: TGTGCCAGCAACTTCGGAGTCCCCACAGATACGCAGTATTTT. Protein: CASNFGVPTDTQYF.

The chain combines TRBV5-1 with TRBJ2-7; 7 bases are shared with TRBD2. Unmatched junction bases numbered 4, after V lost 1 base and J lost 0 bases. The germline gives CDR1 SGHRS, CDR2 YFSETQ. The CDR3 contains 15 residues. The CDR3 sequence is CASSLSGDPSYEQYF. The CDR3 DNA follows: TGCGCCAGCAGCTTGAGCGGGGATCCCTCCTACGAGCAGTACTTC.

As DNA, the CDR3 is TGTGCCAGCAGCGCGAGACCCTACCAAGAGACCCAGTACTTC. It codes for CASSARPYQETQYF. The J gene is TRBJ2-5, the V gene TRBV11-2; D remains unclear. Trimming shortened V by 5 bases and J by 0 bases, and 10 bases separated the two germline ends. This CDR3 has 14 amino acids. Per germline, CDR1 SGHAT and CDR2 FQNNGV.

This clonotype was counted only a few times. The CDR3 region has the DNA TGTGCCAGCAGCGAAGAGCAGGGGGTCCTCTACGAGCAGTACTTC. This gives the protein CASSEEQGVLYEQYF. V gene TRBV11-2 combines with J gene TRBJ2-7; 7 nucleotides agree with TRBD1. V gave up 5 bases and J gave up 3 bases; unmatched junction bases: 10. This CDR3 region has 15 residues. From germline, CDR1 is SGHAT and CDR2 FQNNGV.

The rearrangement links TRBV30 to TRBJ2-3; D assignment may be TRBD1 or TRBD2 (5 bases each). Germline lookup yields CDR1 GTSNPN and CDR2 SVGIG (reference sequence). V was shortened by 8 bases and J by 0 bases, with 9 bases between the two germline ends. This CDR3 spans 12 amino acids. Here the CDR3 DNA reads TGTGCCGGGGACGGGAGCACAGATACGCAGTATTTT. This translates into CAGDGSTDTQYF.

This clonotype was detected only a few times. One end of the junction fails to match germline, which may point to a read error. The V gene is TRBV3-1, the J gene TRBJ2-2, with 14 bases that match TRBD2. The CDR3 runs to 15 residues. From germline, CDR1 is LGHDT and CDR2 YNNKEL (reference sequence). The CDR3 is CASSQGTSGGWELFF. The CDR3 DNA reads TGTGCCAGCAGTCAAGGGACTAGCGGGGGATGGGAGCTGTTTTTT.

This clonotype turned up a few times. V and J are TRBV21-1 and TRBJ2-7. TRBV21-1 is annotated as a pseudogene. The CDR3 runs to 11 residues. DNA of the CDR3: TGTGCCAGCAGCAAAGCTGGCGAGCAGTACTTC. It encodes CASSKAGEQYF.

This rearrangement joins TRBV7-8 to TRBJ2-7; D is ambiguous. The length of the CDR3 is 16 residues. V was trimmed by 0 bases and J by 5 bases, leaving 17 bases between them. The germline V gene has CDR1 SGHVS and CDR2 FQNEAQ. The CDR3 protein is CASSLAILRGRDEQYF. In DNA form, the CDR3 reads TGTGCCAGCAGCTTAGCCATTTTGAGAGGTCGGGACGAGCAGTACTTC.

This clonotype came up a few times. The gene calls are TRBV10-1 and TRBJ2-7; weak D call: TRBD1 (5 bases). V gave up 0 bases and J gave up 0 bases, with 6 bases separating them. The CDR3 consists of 14 residues. Germline lookup yields CDR1 WNHNN and CDR2 SYGVQD (reference sequence). This CDR3 reads CASSESGASYEQYF. DNA for the CDR3: TGCGCCAGCAGTGAGTCAGGGGCCTCCTACGAGCAGTACTTC.

This clonotype has only a few counts. V and J are TRBV10-3 and TRBJ2-3; 7 bases are shared with TRBD2. This CDR3 has 19 amino acids. V lost 2 bases and J lost 2; bases outside the gene matches: 16. Germline V gene sequence: CDR1 ENHRY, CDR2 SYGVKD. The CDR3 region is CAISEPPTPLAEDTDTQYF. The CDR3 coding sequence is TGTGCCATCAGTGAGCCCCCGACTCCCCTAGCGGAGGACACAGATACGCAGTATTTT.

V gene TRBV11-2 combines with J gene TRBJ2-1, with D possibly TRBD1 on 6 matching bases. Germline loops: CDR1 SGHAT, CDR2 FQNNGV. The length of the CDR3 is 14 residues. V lost 1 base to trimming and J lost 9 bases, with 13 bases between them. The CDR3 bases are TGTGCCAGCAGCTTAGTAGGACAGCCCATTGAGCAGTTCTTC. The encoded protein is CASSLVGQPIEQFF.